A selection of T cell receptor beta chains follows, all from one sample in a study of T cell responses to AZD1222 COVID-19 vaccine. Sequenced by immunoSEQ multiplex PCR; TCRdb stores in-frame clones only, minus some. This repertoire shows roughly 130,000 clones, over 75% found once; its top ten account for around 8%. This material consisted of peripheral blood, taken on day 0 of AZD1222 vaccination. These receptors were obtained from an adult in good health. CDR3s include the opening cysteine and the closing phenylalanine or tryptophan. A D gene is named only where the DNA matches it firmly. Rows give clone size only sometimes, using once, few, many, or a class for an expanded clone.

J | V | D | size | CDR3 | DNA
TRBJ1-5 | TRBV30 | . | . | CAWSREGQPQHF | TGTGCCTGGAGCAGGGAAGGTCAGCCCCAGCATTTT
TRBJ1-4 | TRBV15 | . | . | CATSRDGGANEKLFF | TGTGCCACCAGCAGAGATGGGGGGGCGAATGAAAAACTGTTTTTT
TRBJ2-7 | TRBV7-8 | TRBD1 | . | CASSLGQGFSYEQYF | TGTGCCAGCAGCCTCGGACAGGGTTTCTCCTACGAGCAGTACTTC
TRBJ2-7 | TRBV27 | TRBD1 | . | CASSLYRGYPNEQYF | TGTGCCAGCAGTTTATACAGGGGCTATCCTAACGAGCAGTACTTC
TRBJ2-3 | TRBV27 | TRBD2 | . | CAAGTSGLGPQYF | TGTGCCGCCGGGACTAGCGGGCTCGGTCCGCAGTATTTT
TRBJ2-7 | TRBV9 | TRBD1 | . | CASSKGSGQGHYEQYF | TGTGCCAGCAGCAAGGGGTCCGGACAGGGCCACTACGAGCAGTACTTC
TRBJ1-2 | TRBV7-9 | TRBD1 | . | CASTLSTGGYGYTF | TGTGCCAGCACCTTATCGACAGGGGGCTATGGCTACACCTTC
TRBJ2-7 | TRBV19 | . | . | CASRRGQVDEQYF | TGTGCCAGTAGACGAGGACAAGTCGACGAGCAGTACTTC
TRBJ2-2 | TRBV5-4 | . | once | CASSLAAVARNTGELFF | TGTGCCAGCAGCTTGGCCGCGGTAGCTAGAAACACCGGGGAGCTGTTTTTT
TRBJ1-5 | TRBV28 | . | once | CASSLYGGGTQHF | TGTGCCAGCAGTTTATATGGGGGTGGGACACAGCATTTT
TRBJ2-7 | TRBV19 | . | . | CASSSSRASPYEQYF | TGTGCCAGTAGTTCGAGCAGGGCCAGCCCCTACGAGCAGTACTTC
TRBJ1-1 | TRBV14 | . | . | CASSPFSQVMTEAFF | TGTGCCAGCAGCCCCTTTTCTCAGGTTATGACTGAAGCTTTCTTT
TRBJ2-7 | TRBV7-2 | TRBD2 | . | CASSLGLVYHEQYF | TGTGCCAGCAGCTTGGGACTAGTTTACCACGAGCAGTACTTC
TRBJ1-3 | TRBV28 | . | . | CASSTSGASSGNTIYF | TGTGCCAGCAGTACCTCTGGGGCCAGCTCTGGAAACACCATATATTTT
TRBJ2-7 | TRBV5-1 | . | . | CASSLGDRQAYEQYF | TGCGCCAGCAGCTTGGGGGACCGACAGGCCTACGAGCAGTACTTC
TRBJ2-3 | TRBV21-1 | . | . | CASSKRGEGWSTDTQYF | TGTGCCAGCAGCAAAAGGGGGGAAGGGTGGAGCACAGATACGCAGTATTTT
TRBJ2-1 | TRBV19 | TRBD2 | . | CASSMGTSVYNEQFF | TGTGCCAGTAGTATGGGGACTAGCGTTTACAATGAGCAGTTCTTC
TRBJ1-1 | TRBV28 | TRBD1 | . | CASSLSPQGATTEAFF | TGTGCCAGCAGTTTATCCCCCCAGGGGGCAACCACTGAAGCTTTCTTT
TRBJ2-3 | TRBV5-1 | . | . | CASSSRGTLSTDTQYF | TGCGCCAGCAGCTCACGCGGGACATTGAGCACAGATACGCAGTATTTT
TRBJ2-2 | TRBV5-8 | TRBD1 | . | CASSGQGTGELFF | TGTGCCAGCAGCGGACAGGGGACGGGGGAGCTGTTTTTT